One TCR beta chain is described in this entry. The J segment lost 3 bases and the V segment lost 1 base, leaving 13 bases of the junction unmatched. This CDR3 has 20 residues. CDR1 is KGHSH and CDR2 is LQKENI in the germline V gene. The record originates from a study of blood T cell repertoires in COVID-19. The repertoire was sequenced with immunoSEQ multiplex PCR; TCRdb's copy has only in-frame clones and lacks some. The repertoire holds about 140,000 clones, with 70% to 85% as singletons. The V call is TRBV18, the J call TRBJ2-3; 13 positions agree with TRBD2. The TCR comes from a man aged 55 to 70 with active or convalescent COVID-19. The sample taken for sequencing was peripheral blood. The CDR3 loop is CASSPRALAGGPRRTDTQYF. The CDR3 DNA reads TGTGCCAGCTCACCACGGGCACTAGCGGGGGGGCCGAGACGGACAGATACGCAGTATTTT.